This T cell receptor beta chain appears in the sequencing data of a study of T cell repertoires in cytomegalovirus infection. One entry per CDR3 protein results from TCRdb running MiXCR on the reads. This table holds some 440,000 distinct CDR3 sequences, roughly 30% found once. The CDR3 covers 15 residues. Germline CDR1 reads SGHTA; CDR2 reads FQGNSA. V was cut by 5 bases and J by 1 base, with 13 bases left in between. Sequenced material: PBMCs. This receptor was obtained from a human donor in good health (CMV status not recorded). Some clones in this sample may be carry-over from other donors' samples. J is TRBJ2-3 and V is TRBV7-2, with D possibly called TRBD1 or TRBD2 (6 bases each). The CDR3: CASSPAGHRTDTQYF. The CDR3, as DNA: TGTGCCAGCAGCCCGGCGGGACATCGCACAGATACGCAGTATTTT.